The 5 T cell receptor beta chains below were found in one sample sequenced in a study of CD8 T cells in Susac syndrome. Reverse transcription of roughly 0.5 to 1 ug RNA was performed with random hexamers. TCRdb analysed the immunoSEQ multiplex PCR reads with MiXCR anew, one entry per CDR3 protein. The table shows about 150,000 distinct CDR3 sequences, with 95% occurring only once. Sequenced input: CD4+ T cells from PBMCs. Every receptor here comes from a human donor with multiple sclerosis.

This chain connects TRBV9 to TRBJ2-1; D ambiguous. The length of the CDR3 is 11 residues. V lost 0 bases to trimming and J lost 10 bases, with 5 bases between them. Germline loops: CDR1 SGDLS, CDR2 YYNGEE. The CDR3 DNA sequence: TGTGCCAGCAGCGTAGAACAGGAGCAGTTCTTC. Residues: CASSVEQEQFF.

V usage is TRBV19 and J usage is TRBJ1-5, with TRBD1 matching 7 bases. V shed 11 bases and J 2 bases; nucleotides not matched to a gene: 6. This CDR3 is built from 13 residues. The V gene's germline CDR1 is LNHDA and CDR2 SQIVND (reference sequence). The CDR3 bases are TGTGCCGGGGGACAGCCTGGCAATCAGCCCCAGCATTTT. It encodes CAGGQPGNQPQHF.

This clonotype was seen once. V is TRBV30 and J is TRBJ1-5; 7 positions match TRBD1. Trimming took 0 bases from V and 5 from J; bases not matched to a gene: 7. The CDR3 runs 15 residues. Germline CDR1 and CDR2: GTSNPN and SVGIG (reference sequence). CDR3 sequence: CAWSVQGGGYQPQHF. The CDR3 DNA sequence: TGTGCCTGGAGTGTACAAGGGGGCGGATATCAGCCCCAGCATTTT. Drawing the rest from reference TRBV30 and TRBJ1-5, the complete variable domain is SQTIHQWPATLVQPVGSPLSLECTVEGTSNPNLYWYRQAAGRGLQLLFYSVGIGQISSEVPQNLSASRPQDRQFILSSKKLLLSDSGFYLCAWSVQGGGYQPQHFGDGTRLSIL.

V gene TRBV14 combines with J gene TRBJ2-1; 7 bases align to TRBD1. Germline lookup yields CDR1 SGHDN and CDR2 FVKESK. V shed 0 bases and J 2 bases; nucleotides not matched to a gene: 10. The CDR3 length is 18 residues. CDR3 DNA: TGTGCCAGCAGCCAAGATTGGGTCAGGGGGAGAACCTACAATGAGCAGTTCTTC. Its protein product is CASSQDWVRGRTYNEQFF.

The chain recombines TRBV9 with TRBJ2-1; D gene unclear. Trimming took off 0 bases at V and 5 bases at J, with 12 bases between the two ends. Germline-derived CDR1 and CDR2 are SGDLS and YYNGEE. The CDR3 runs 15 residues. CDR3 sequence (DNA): TGTGCCAGCAGCGTAGCCGCGCTCCTACACAATGAGCAGTTCTTC. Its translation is CASSVAALLHNEQFF.